These 32 T cell receptor beta chains came from one sample sequenced in a study of T cell repertoires in cytomegalovirus infection (dated by TCRdb to about 2019). Sequencing took place on an Illumina HiSeq 1500. Clones were called with MiXCR by TCRdb after fastp trimmed the public reads at Q25, and only in-frame beta chains were retained. Entries that share a CDR3 protein sequence are merged under the most common genes and DNA. The sample table records around 320,000 distinct CDR3 sequences; 9.5% of these occur just once. The ten largest make up 3.5% to 4.5% of the sample. The specimen sequenced was PBMCs. The receptors here all came from a human donor in good health (CMV status not recorded). Some clones in this sample may be carry-over from other donors' samples.

This clonotype was counted only a few times. This chain joins TRBV7-2 and TRBJ2-2; either TRBD1 or TRBD2 may fit D (5 bases each). V dropped 5 bases and J dropped 7 bases, with 17 bases sitting between them. There are 15 residues in the CDR3. Germline V CDR1 and CDR2: SGHTA, FQGNSA. The CDR3 sequence: CASSLRDASGGELFF. CDR3 in DNA: TGTGCCAGCAGCCTCCGGGACGCGAGCGGCGGGGAGCTGTTTTTT.

This clonotype was recorded at least ten times. This chain connects TRBV4-1 to TRBJ1-5; D gene uncertain. CDR1 and CDR2 from the germline V gene are MGHRA and YSYEKL. The CDR3 spans 17 residues. Trimming left V 2 bases short and J 0 bases short, with 14 bases between. This CDR3 is CASSQLLGSYSNQPQHF. DNA for the CDR3: TGCGCCAGCAGCCAATTATTGGGATCTTATAGCAATCAGCCCCAGCATTTT.

This clonotype was seen a few times. The J gene is TRBJ1-2, the V gene TRBV29-1; 7 bases map to TRBD1. V dropped 2 bases and J dropped 3; count of bases not matched to a gene: 9. CDR1 is SQVTM and CDR2 is ANQGSEA in the germline V gene. The CDR3 loop spans 15 amino acids. As DNA, the CDR3 is TGCAGCGTTGAACTACAGGGGCCCCTTGACTATGGCTACACCTTC. Translated: CSVELQGPLDYGYTF.

This clonotype was seen only a few times. The rearrangement joins TRBV6-1 to TRBJ2-1; 15 nucleotides agree with TRBD2. V was pared by 4 bases and J by 0 bases, with 7 bases of the junction left unmatched. Germline-derived CDR1 and CDR2 are MNHNS and SASEGT. The CDR3 sequence is 19 residues long. CDR3 coding DNA: TGTGCCAGCAGTGGTTGGACTAGCGGGAGGGCAAGCTCCTACAATGAGCAGTTCTTC. Translating gives CASSGWTSGRASSYNEQFF.

The chain joins TRBV2 to TRBJ2-7; 7 positions match TRBD1. Losses at the gene ends were 10 bases for V and 5 bases for J; bases not matched to a gene: 17. Germline V gene data show CDR1 as SNHLY and CDR2 as FYNNEI. The CDR3 totals 15 residues. The CDR3 DNA is TGTGCCAACCAGAAACAAAGTACAGGGGCCCACGAGCAGTACTTC. Protein sequence: CANQKQSTGAHEQYF.

This clonotype was recorded a few times. The CDR3 loop reads CASSYSGGGTQHF. DNA of the CDR3: TGTGCCAGCAGCTATAGTGGTGGGGGGACCCAGCATTTT. The rearrangement links TRBV7-2 to TRBJ1-5; D is possibly TRBD1 (5 bases). From germline, CDR1 is SGHTA and CDR2 FQGNSA. The V and J ends lost 4 bases and 11 bases respectively, with 15 bases between them. The CDR3 totals 13 residues.

This clonotype was recorded at least ten times. The gene calls are TRBV25-1 and TRBJ1-2; D remains unclear. The length of the CDR3 is 13 residues. Trimming removed 4 bases at V and 6 bases at J, with 12 bases between. Germline loops: CDR1 MGHDK, CDR2 SYGVNS. The CDR3 sequence is CASSGSPVDGYTF. DNA of the CDR3: TGTGCCAGCAGTGGATCTCCCGTGGATGGCTACACCTTC.

The sample holds many counts of this clonotype. This chain uses TRBV7-6 with TRBJ1-4; D is possibly TRBD1 (5 bases). V lost 5 bases and J lost 7, with 29 bases in between. This CDR3 is built from 19 residues. CDR1 is SGHVS and CDR2 is FNYEAQ in the germline V gene. The DNA for the CDR3 is TGTGCCAGCAGCCTCCTCTCGCCAGAGCTAAGGGGATCGGGTGAAAAACTGTTTTTT. Translation gives CASSLLSPELRGSGEKLFF.

This clonotype was observed many times. This rearrangement joins TRBV7-3 to TRBJ2-3; maybe TRBD2 (5 bases). The germline V gene encodes CDR1 SGHTA and CDR2 FQGTGA. The CDR3 covers 14 residues. V lost 2 bases and J 4 bases, leaving 10 bases between the germline ends. CDR3 amino acids: CASSLGLFPDTQYF. CDR3 DNA: TGTGCCAGCAGCTTAGGACTCTTTCCAGATACGCAGTATTTT.

This clonotype turned up a few times. V usage is TRBV19 and J usage is TRBJ1-2; tentatively, D is TRBD1 (6 bases). The CDR3 runs to 12 residues. V was cut by 10 bases and J by 3 bases, with 12 bases left in between. From germline, CDR1 is LNHDA and CDR2 SQIVND (reference sequence). The CDR3 nucleotides read TGTGCCACTACAGGGTTACACTATGGCTACACCTTC. Translation gives CATTGLHYGYTF.

The genes are TRBV7-2 and TRBJ2-7; the D is unclear. Per germline, CDR1 SGHTA and CDR2 FQGNSA. The CDR3 has 13 residues. V was cut by 5 bases and J by 2 bases, with 10 bases left in between. This CDR3 is CASSPVTPYEQYF. The CDR3, as DNA: TGTGCCAGCAGCCCTGTAACACCCTACGAGCAGTACTTC. Full variable domain (outside the CDR3, taken from reference TRBV7-2 and TRBJ2-7): GAGVSQSPSNKVTEKGKDVELRCDPISGHTALYWYRQSLGQGLEFLIYFQGNSAPDKSGLPSDRFSAERTGGSVSTLTIQRTQQEDSAVYLCASSPVTPYEQYFGPGTRLTVT.

This clonotype was detected a few times. The CDR3 loop reads CASSPVRQGAAGELFF. For the CDR3, the DNA is TGTGCCAGCAGCCCAGTTCGGCAGGGGGCTGCCGGGGAGCTGTTTTTT. V usage is TRBV12-3 or TRBV12-4 and J usage is TRBJ2-2; 8 bases map to TRBD1. V was pared by 6 bases and J by 6 bases, with 12 bases of the junction left unmatched. The CDR3 runs 16 residues.

The chain uses TRBV7-2 and TRBJ2-7, with D possibly TRBD2 on 6 matching bases. The germline V gene has CDR1 SGHTA and CDR2 FQGNSA. V lost 3 bases and J 0 bases, leaving 12 bases between the germline ends. This CDR3 spans 15 amino acids. The CDR3 nucleotides are TGTGCCAGCAGCTTCGCGGGGCTAAGCTCCTACGAGCAGTACTTC. This translates into CASSFAGLSSYEQYF.

A few counts support this clonotype. This rearrangement joins TRBV12-3 or TRBV12-4 to TRBJ1-5; D is unresolved. V shed 4 bases and J shed 1 base, with 11 bases lying between them. CDR3 length equals 15 residues. CDR3 residues: CASSSQTYSNQPQHF. The CDR3 DNA sequence: TGTGCCAGCAGTTCTCAGACGTACAGCAATCAGCCCCAGCATTTT.

This clonotype came up many times. The chain recombines TRBV12-3 or TRBV12-4 with TRBJ1-5; D is unresolved. There are 15 residues in the CDR3. The germline V and J ends were trimmed by 5 bases and 2 bases, with 13 bases remaining between them. This chain's CDR3 is CASSPPGPGNQPQHF. CDR3 nucleotide sequence: TGTGCCAGCAGTCCCCCTGGACCTGGCAATCAGCCCCAGCATTTT.

This chain joins TRBV19 and TRBJ2-1; TRBD2 aligns across 13 bases. Per germline, CDR1 LNHDA and CDR2 SQIVND (reference sequence). J gave up 1 base and V 6 bases, and 9 bases lay outside the gene matches. CDR3 length equals 18 residues. DNA of the CDR3: TGTGCCAGTAGCCTGGGACTAGCGGGAAGAAGGTCCTACAATGAGCAGTTCTTC. Amino acid sequence: CASSLGLAGRRSYNEQFF.

This clonotype was found many times. V usage is TRBV28 and J usage is TRBJ2-1, with TRBD2 matching 9 bases. Germline V CDR1 and CDR2: MDHEN, SYDVKM. V was clipped by 7 bases and J by 8 bases; unmatched bases: 9. The CDR3 totals 14 residues. The CDR3 DNA is TGTGCCAGCACCCGTAGCGGGAGTAAGGATGAGCAGTTCTTC. It is translated as CASTRSGSKDEQFF.

The V and J genes are TRBV6-5 and TRBJ2-2, with D perhaps matching TRBD2 (5 bases). Germline V gene lookup returns CDR1 MNHEY and CDR2 SVGAGI. The germline V and J ends were trimmed by 10 bases and 5 bases, with 11 bases remaining between them. This CDR3 region has 12 residues. CDR3 region: CATRRETGELFF. For the CDR3, the DNA is TGTGCCACCAGACGGGAAACCGGGGAGCTGTTTTTT.

This clonotype was seen a handful of times. The rearrangement uses TRBV7-2 and TRBJ2-5; D tentatively fits TRBD1 or TRBD2 (5 bases each). Germline values: CDR1 SGHTA, CDR2 FQGNSA. The germline V and J ends were trimmed by 7 bases and 1 base, with 10 bases remaining between them. The CDR3 runs to 13 residues. CDR3 coding DNA: TGTGCCAGCACCGGGGCCCGCCAAGAGACCCAGTACTTC. Translation gives CASTGARQETQYF.

This clonotype turned up a few times. J is TRBJ1-2 and V is TRBV7-6, with 7 bases matching TRBD1. This CDR3 is built from 17 residues. V shed 2 bases, J shed 7 bases, and the junction held 16 bases outside the gene matches. Germline assignment: CDR1 SGHVS and CDR2 FNYEAQ. The CDR3 loop reads CASSLYPGQILIFGYTF. Written as DNA, the CDR3 is TGTGCCAGCAGCTTATACCCGGGACAGATTCTTATCTTTGGCTACACCTTC. The complete variable domain, with remaining parts taken from reference TRBV7-6 and TRBJ1-2, reads GAGVSQSPRYKVTKRGQDVALRCDPISGHVSLYWYRQALGQGPEFLTYFNYEAQQDKSGLPNDRFSAERPEGSISTLTIQRTEQRDSAMYRCASSLYPGQILIFGYTFGSGTRLTVV.

There are many counts of this clonotype. The chain links TRBV7-9 to TRBJ1-3, with a weak D call TRBD1 (5 bases). The CDR3 consists of 14 residues. Trimming took off 11 bases at V and 1 base at J, with 15 bases between the two ends. Per germline, CDR1 SEHNR and CDR2 FQNEAQ (reference sequence). The CDR3 DNA follows: TGTGCCTCCAACAGGTCACCTTCTGGAAACACCATATATTTT. Protein: CASNRSPSGNTIYF.

This rearrangement joins TRBV12-3 or TRBV12-4 to TRBJ1-4; D unresolved. Trimming pared 6 bases from V and 8 bases from J, leaving 19 bases between. The CDR3 consists of 15 residues. The CDR3 loop reads CASRTVGKGGEKLFF. The CDR3 DNA sequence: TGTGCCAGCAGAACAGTGGGGAAGGGAGGCGAAAAACTGTTTTTT.

For the CDR3, the DNA is TGCAGTGCTAGAGCGGGGAACGCGAACACTGAAGCTTTCTTT. Its protein product is CSARAGNANTEAFF. V gene TRBV20-1 combines with J gene TRBJ1-1, with no clear D. Germline V CDR1 and CDR2: DFQATT, SNEGSKA (reference sequence). This CDR3 contains 14 residues. Trimming removed 1 base from V and 1 base from J, with 10 bases in between.

This clonotype was detected ten times or more. This sequence joins TRBV4-2 and TRBJ2-3; 8 bases line up with TRBD1. The V gene end was trimmed by 0 bases and the J gene end by 1 base; junction bases not matched to a gene: 6. CDR1 LGHNA and CDR2 YNFKEQ come from the germline V gene. The CDR3 covers 17 residues. Here the CDR3 reads CASSQDLGGQGTDTQYF. The CDR3 bases are TGTGCCAGCAGCCAAGATCTGGGGGGACAGGGCACAGATACGCAGTATTTT.

In its sample, this clonotype was seen a few times. V usage is TRBV7-9 and J usage is TRBJ2-1, with D perhaps being TRBD1 or TRBD2 (5 bases each). Looked up from germline, CDR1 is SEHNR and CDR2 is FQNEAQ (reference sequence). This CDR3 has 15 residues. Between the trimmed V and J ends, which lost 5 bases and 8 bases, there was a span of 19 bases. CDR3 sequence (DNA): TGTGCCAGCAGCCTACGGGACGGCCACGGGTATGAGCAGTTCTTC. Translation gives CASSLRDGHGYEQFF.

This clonotype was counted between two and nine times. J is TRBJ2-1 and V is TRBV20-1, with no clear D. The CDR3 is made up of 18 amino acids. Trimming pared 6 bases from V and 0 bases from J, leaving 24 bases between. Germline loops: CDR1 DFQATT, CDR2 SNEGSKA (reference sequence). DNA of the CDR3: TGCAGTGCCATAGAGGTGTTAGGAGTAAAGAGCTCCTACAATGAGCAGTTCTTC. Its protein product is CSAIEVLGVKSSYNEQFF.

This clonotype was seen ten or more times. The V call is TRBV29-1, the J call TRBJ2-1, with 9 bases that match TRBD1. Germline values: CDR1 SQVTM, CDR2 ANQGSEA. The CDR3 covers 16 residues. V was pared by 1 base and J by 0 bases, with 4 bases of the junction left unmatched. The CDR3 DNA is TGCAGCGTTGAAGGGAGGACAGGGGCCTCCTACAATGAGCAGTTCTTC. Translating it yields CSVEGRTGASYNEQFF.

In its sample, this clonotype was seen a few times. The J gene is TRBJ2-1, the V gene TRBV6-2 or TRBV6-3; tentatively, D is TRBD2 (5 bases). Trimming removed 2 bases at V and 7 bases at J, with 9 bases between. The CDR3 covers 13 residues. Germline assignment: CDR1 MNHEY and CDR2 SVGEGT. CDR3 residues: CASSYQRRNEQFF. For the CDR3, the DNA is TGTGCCAGCAGTTACCAGAGGAGGAATGAGCAGTTCTTC.

The rearrangement joins TRBV19 to TRBJ2-2; D unresolved. The CDR3 is 16 amino acids. The V gene lost 1 base and the J gene lost 1 base, with 10 bases spanning the gap. Germline V gives CDR1 LNHDA, CDR2 SQIVND (reference sequence). The CDR3 nucleotides read TGTGCCAGTAGTATAGTCTCGACTTTGAACACCGGGGAGCTGTTTTTT. Translated, it gives CASSIVSTLNTGELFF.

The rearrangement uses TRBV6-5 and TRBJ2-3, with D perhaps assigned TRBD1 or TRBD2 (5 bases each). V was clipped by 1 base and J by 4 bases, with 12 bases between them. The CDR3 runs 15 residues. CDR1 is MNHEY, CDR2 SVGAGI, per germline. CDR3 DNA sequence: TGTGCCAGCAGTTACTTATCCGGGACCCCAGATACGCAGTATTTT. Amino acid sequence: CASSYLSGTPDTQYF.

This clonotype turned up a few times. This chain connects TRBV7-7 to TRBJ2-5, with 8 bases aligning to TRBD1. The CDR3 is 15 residues long. From germline, CDR1 is SSHAT and CDR2 FNYEAQ (reference sequence). The junction had 5 bases not matched to a gene; V was cut back by 1 base and J by 4 bases. CDR3 protein: CASSLGTGRRETQYF. For the CDR3, the DNA is TGTGCCAGCAGCTTAGGGACAGGGAGGCGAGAGACCCAGTACTTC.

This clonotype was recorded a few times. CDR3 in amino acids: CASRYDNSYEQYF. CDR3 nucleotide sequence: TGTGCCAGCAGATACGACAACTCCTACGAGCAGTACTTC. The chain employs TRBV28 and TRBJ2-7; unclear D gene. Trimming stripped 6 bases from V and 0 bases from J, with 9 bases between. The germline gives CDR1 MDHEN, CDR2 SYDVKM. This CDR3 has 13 residues.